The 27 T cell receptor beta chains in this list originate from one sample, sequenced in a study of early stage breast cancer tumors (dated by TCRdb to about 2017). The receptor library was made with the immunoSEQ multiplex PCR assay. TCRdb provides this immuneACCESS table in a form limited to in-frame rearrangements. Some clones are lacking; in checked studies, under half of them reflect an unresolved V gene, and why the rest are absent is not known. This sample is represented by tens of thousands of clones; 83% of them were singletons. The ten most abundant clones make up around 1.5% of the sample. The sequenced sample consisted of blood. The receptors here all came from a person aged 45 to 60 with breast cancer.

V usage is TRBV6-5 and J usage is TRBJ1-3, with 7 bases aligning to TRBD1. CDR3 length equals 16 residues. V was clipped by 4 bases and J by 0 bases; unmatched bases: 6. Germline CDR1 and CDR2: MNHEY and SVGAGI. CDR3 protein: CASSLTGTASGNTIYF. CDR3 bases: TGTGCCAGCAGTTTAACCGGGACAGCCTCTGGAAACACCATATATTTT.

The chain is built from TRBV9 and TRBJ2-7; no clear D. This CDR3 spans 16 amino acids. V was pared by 0 bases and J by 0 bases, with 13 bases between. Germline V lookup: CDR1 SGDLS, CDR2 YYNGEE. This CDR3 is CASSVALDGSSYEQYF. For the CDR3, the DNA is TGTGCCAGCAGCGTAGCTCTCGACGGTAGCTCCTACGAGCAGTACTTC.

This clone was seen a few times. This chain's CDR3 is CASSLGQGGEQYF. CDR3 DNA: TGCGCCAGCAGCTTGGGGCAGGGAGGCGAGCAGTACTTC. The chain employs TRBV5-1 and TRBJ2-7; possibly TRBD2 for D (6 bases). This CDR3 comprises 13 residues. Trimming took off 0 bases at V and 6 bases at J, with 10 bases between the two ends. Germline V gene data show CDR1 as SGHRS and CDR2 as YFSETQ.

This clone appeared once. This chain joins TRBV7-9 and TRBJ1-1; a possible D gene is TRBD1 (6 bases). The germline V gene encodes CDR1 SEHNR and CDR2 FQNEAQ (reference sequence). V was cut by 2 bases and J by 10 bases, with 17 bases left in between. The CDR3 extends over 14 amino acids. The CDR3 region is CASSLSPGERTAFF. The CDR3 DNA follows: TGTGCCAGCAGCTTATCGCCAGGGGAAAGGACAGCTTTCTTT.

This chain links TRBV5-1 with TRBJ2-1; D may be TRBD1 (6 bases). With 5 bases removed from V and 9 bases from J, the gap between germline ends came to 15 bases. The length of the CDR3 is 13 residues. Germline lookup yields CDR1 SGHRS and CDR2 YFSETQ. In nucleotides, the CDR3 is TGCGCCAGCAGATTCGCAGGGGCGGCTGAGCAGTTCTTC. It codes for CASRFAGAAEQFF.

The chain is built from TRBV28 and TRBJ1-5; TRBD1 aligns across 9 bases. CDR3 size: 15 residues. CDR1 and CDR2 (germline): MDHEN, SYDVKM. With 3 bases clipped from V and 2 bases from J, the junction kept 2 bases outside the gene matches. The CDR3 nucleotides read TGTGCCAGCAGTTTCAGGACAGGGGGCAATCAGCCCCAGCATTTT. It translates to CASSFRTGGNQPQHF.

The rearrangement joins TRBV6-5 to TRBJ2-1; D not resolved. Trimming stripped 2 bases from V and 9 bases from J, with 5 bases between. This CDR3 has 11 residues. Germline V lookup: CDR1 MNHEY, CDR2 SVGAGI. CDR3 in DNA: TGTGCCAGCAGTTACGGTGGTGAGCAGTTCTTC. This gives the protein CASSYGGEQFF.

This clone was counted only a few times. This chain uses TRBV19 with TRBJ2-6; D may match TRBD1 or TRBD2 (5 bases each). V gave up 6 bases and J gave up 0 bases, with 15 bases separating them. Per the germline V gene, CDR1 is LNHDA and CDR2 is SQIVND (reference sequence). The CDR3 has 17 amino acids. CDR3 sequence: CASSDEGPGSGANVLTF. The CDR3 region has the DNA TGTGCCAGTAGCGATGAGGGGCCGGGCTCTGGGGCCAACGTCCTGACTTTC.

V and J are TRBV29-1 and TRBJ2-2, with 9 positions matching TRBD1. J was trimmed by 5 bases and V by 7 bases; bases with no gene match: 8. Germline V lookup: CDR1 SQVTM, CDR2 ANQGSEA. The CDR3 consists of 14 residues. The CDR3 DNA sequence: TGCAGCGGATGGACAGGGGAGGATACCGGGGAGCTGTTTTTT. Protein product: CSGWTGEDTGELFF.

The V and J genes are TRBV5-4 and TRBJ2-5; D is possibly TRBD1 or TRBD2 (5 bases each). V gave up 5 bases and J gave up 2 bases, with 16 bases separating them. Germline loops: CDR1 SGHNT, CDR2 YYREEE (reference sequence). There are 15 residues in the CDR3. The CDR3 loop reads CASRSIGTSQETQYF. DNA of the CDR3: TGTGCCAGCAGGAGTATAGGGACCTCTCAAGAGACCCAGTACTTC.

V and J are TRBV9 and TRBJ1-6; D uncertain. The V end was cut by 6 bases, the J end by 5 bases, with 12 bases between. The CDR3 sequence is 14 residues long. Germline CDR1 SGDLS, CDR2 YYNGEE. The CDR3 protein is CASTLGQDNSPLHF. Written as DNA, the CDR3 is TGTGCCAGCACCCTCGGGCAGGATAATTCACCCCTCCACTTT. Variable domain in full (rest from reference TRBV9 and TRBJ1-6): DSGVTQTPKHLITATGQRVTLRCSPRSGDLSVYWYQQSLDQGLQFLIQYYNGEERAKGNILERFSAQQFPDLHSELNLSSLELGDSALYFCASTLGQDNSPLHFGNGTRLTVT.

V is TRBV5-6 and J is TRBJ1-1, with a weak D call TRBD1 (5 bases). CDR1 and CDR2 from the germline V gene are SGHDT and YYEEEE. This CDR3 has 11 amino acids. V shed 4 bases and J shed 8 bases, with 9 bases lying between them. CDR3 amino acids: CASSTGTEAFF. DNA of the CDR3: TGTGCCAGCAGCACCGGGACCGAAGCTTTCTTT. Drawing the rest from reference TRBV5-6 and TRBJ1-1, the complete variable domain is DAGVTQSPTHLIKTRGQQVTLRCSPKSGHDTVSWYQQALGQGPQFIFQYYEEEERQRGNFPDRFSGHQFPNYSSELNVNALLLGDSALYLCASSTGTEAFFGQGTRLTVV.

This clone turned up a few times. V usage is TRBV5-6 and J usage is TRBJ1-1, with D possibly TRBD1 on 6 matching bases. The CDR3 has 15 amino acids. Trimming shortened V by 3 bases and J by 0 bases, and 12 bases separated the two germline ends. The germline V gene has CDR1 SGHDT and CDR2 YYEEEE. The CDR3 bases are TGTGCCAGCAGCTCCATAGGGGGACTGAACACTGAAGCTTTCTTT. Protein product: CASSSIGGLNTEAFF.

The chain couples TRBV4-3 to TRBJ2-2; TRBD2 agrees at 7 bases. Trimming took 0 bases from V and 4 from J; bases not matched to a gene: 8. The CDR3 is made up of 17 amino acids. Germline CDR1 and CDR2: LGHNA and YSLEER. CDR3: CASSQDLAGVGTGELFF. Here the CDR3 DNA reads TGCGCCAGCAGCCAAGATCTTGCGGGAGTAGGCACCGGGGAGCTGTTTTTT.

V gene TRBV2 combines with J gene TRBJ2-4, with 11 bases that match TRBD2. Germline lookup yields CDR1 SNHLY and CDR2 FYNNEI. With V trimmed by 11 bases and J by 3 bases, 21 bases remained unmatched. The CDR3 runs 19 residues. The CDR3 is CAVKGKVEWLAGGKNIQYF. DNA of the CDR3: TGTGCCGTCAAAGGGAAAGTAGAGTGGCTAGCGGGAGGCAAAAACATTCAGTACTTC.

The V call is TRBV27, the J call TRBJ1-1; no firm D call. This CDR3 region has 15 residues. Deletions cut 7 bases from V and 1 base from J, with 16 bases between. Germline CDR1 reads MNHEY; CDR2 reads SMNVEV (reference sequence). This CDR3 reads CASTQRGRRNTEAFF. CDR3 sequence (DNA): TGTGCCAGCACCCAGCGCGGGCGTCGGAACACTGAAGCTTTCTTT.

This clone was detected only once. The chain joins TRBV14 to TRBJ2-2; 10 bases agree with TRBD2. This CDR3 is built from 14 residues. The germline V gene has CDR1 SGHDN and CDR2 FVKESK. Trimming took 4 bases from V and 7 from J; bases not matched to a gene: 3. Written as DNA, the CDR3 is TGTGCCAGCAGCCCCGGACTAGCGGACGGGGAGCTGTTTTTT. Translating it yields CASSPGLADGELFF. The full variable domain, its missing parts supplied by reference TRBV14 and TRBJ2-2, is EAGVTQFPSHSVIEKGQTVTLRCDPISGHDNLYWYRRVMGKEIKFLLHFVKESKQDESGMPNNRFLAERTGGTYSTLKVQPAELEDSGVYFCASSPGLADGELFFGEGSRLTVL.

This clone was found once. This sequence joins TRBV2 and TRBJ2-3; TRBD2 is a possible D gene (5 bases). Germline V gene lookup returns CDR1 SNHLY and CDR2 FYNNEI. The CDR3 is 12 amino acids. V lost 7 bases, J lost 10 bases, and 15 bases lay in between. In DNA, the CDR3 is TGTGCCAGCACCCTCACTAGTAGCCCGCAGTATTTT. It is translated as CASTLTSSPQYF.

DNA for the CDR3: TGTGCCAGCAGCTTGGGACTCGTCCCGTCATACGAGCAGTACTTC. It encodes CASSLGLVPSYEQYF. V usage is TRBV5-4 and J usage is TRBJ2-7; no definite D call. The V gene lost 0 bases and the J gene lost 4 bases, with 14 bases spanning the gap. The CDR3 totals 15 residues. CDR1 is SGHNT and CDR2 is YYREEE in the germline V gene (reference sequence).

This clone was observed a few times. The genes are TRBV4-2 and TRBJ2-1; 12 bases match TRBD2. Germline CDR1 and CDR2: LGHNA and YNFKEQ. Losses at the gene ends were 2 bases for V and 7 bases for J; bases not matched to a gene: 6. This CDR3 contains 16 residues. CDR3 DNA: TGTGCCAGCAGCCAAATGACTAGCGGGAGCGGAAATGAGCAGTTCTTC. This encodes CASSQMTSGSGNEQFF.

This chain joins TRBV15 and TRBJ2-2; 8 nucleotides agree with TRBD1. J gave up 6 bases and V 1 base, and 4 bases lay outside the gene matches. This CDR3 spans 15 amino acids. Germline CDR1 and CDR2: LNHNV and YYDKDF (reference sequence). The CDR3 protein is CATSRGDRTSGELFF. The CDR3 coding sequence is TGTGCCACCAGCAGAGGGGACAGGACGTCCGGGGAGCTGTTTTTT.

With respect to this clone: A junction end diverges from the germline sequence, so it may reflect a read error. This chain joins TRBV6-5 and TRBJ1-4, with a tentative D call TRBD1 (6 bases). The CDR3 is made up of 14 amino acids. The germline V gene encodes CDR1 MNHEY and CDR2 SVGAGI. DNA of the CDR3: TGTGCCAGCAGTTACTCGGGGACAAATGGAAAACTGTTTTTT. Translation: CASSYSGTNGKLFF.

The CDR3 loop reads CASSAIAETADTQYF. CDR3 coding DNA: TGTGCCAGCAGTGCCATAGCGGAAACAGCAGATACGCAGTATTTT. This chain links TRBV2 with TRBJ2-3, with TRBD2 as a possible D gene (6 bases). The V gene lost 4 bases and the J gene lost 4 bases, with 15 bases spanning the gap. This CDR3 comprises 15 residues. From germline, CDR1 is SNHLY and CDR2 FYNNEI.

V and J are TRBV5-4 and TRBJ2-1; D is possibly TRBD1 (6 bases). The CDR3 is 15 amino acids. V was shortened by 4 bases and J by 2 bases, with 13 bases between the two germline ends. Germline lookup yields CDR1 SGHNT and CDR2 YYREEE (reference sequence). CDR3 bases: TGTGCCAGCAGCGGAGCAGGGGTCGCCTACAATGAGCAGTTCTTC. Its translation is CASSGAGVAYNEQFF.

The chain employs TRBV18 and TRBJ2-1; no firm D call. Germline CDR1 KGHSH, CDR2 LQKENI. This CDR3 is 13 amino acids long. Trimming removed 4 bases at V and 5 bases at J, with 9 bases between. The CDR3 is CASSLNSDNEQFF. The CDR3 bases are TGTGCCAGCTCACTTAACAGTGACAATGAGCAGTTCTTC.

The V and J genes are TRBV10-1 and TRBJ1-2, with a tentative D call TRBD1 (5 bases). V shed 1 base and J shed 8 bases, with 14 bases lying between them. This CDR3 contains 14 residues. Germline V lookup: CDR1 WNHNN, CDR2 SYGVQD (reference sequence). The CDR3: CASSEFRDGRGYTF. CDR3 nucleotide sequence: TGCGCCAGCAGTGAGTTCCGGGACGGACGAGGCTACACCTTC.

The V gene is TRBV6-5, the J gene TRBJ1-2; D perhaps matches TRBD1 (5 bases). Germline V gene lookup returns CDR1 MNHEY and CDR2 SVGAGI. This CDR3 contains 16 residues. The V end lost 2 bases, the J end lost 1 base, and 14 bases lay between the germline ends. DNA for the CDR3: TGTGCCAGCAGTTACACCCACCCCAGGGATAACTATGGCTACACCTTC. It specifies CASSYTHPRDNYGYTF.